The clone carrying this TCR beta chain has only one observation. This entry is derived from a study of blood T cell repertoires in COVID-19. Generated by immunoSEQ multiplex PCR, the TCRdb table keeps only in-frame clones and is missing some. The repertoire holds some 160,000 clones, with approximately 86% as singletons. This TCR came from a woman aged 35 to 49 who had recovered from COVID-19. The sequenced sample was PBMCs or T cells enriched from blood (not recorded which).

The DNA of the CDR3 is TGTGCCAGCAGGCATCGGGGGACAGACTATGGCTACACCTTC. Protein product: CASRHRGTDYGYTF. The chain employs TRBV27 and TRBJ1-2, with 7 bases lining up with TRBD1. The germline V gene has CDR1 MNHEY and CDR2 SMNVEV (reference sequence). With 6 bases clipped from V and 3 bases from J, the junction kept 7 bases outside the gene matches. This CDR3 is built from 14 residues.